Sequencing of this T cell receptor (beta chain) was carried out in a study of blood T cell repertoires in COVID-19. In the study overall: In each case, the material was cDNA or gDNA derived from T cells, B-cell-depleted T cells, or PBMCs.

The repertoire was sequenced with immunoSEQ multiplex PCR; TCRdb's copy has only in-frame clones and lacks some. The repertoire holds around 94,000 clones, with around 80% as singletons. Germline lookup yields CDR1 GTSNPN and CDR2 SVGIG (reference sequence). The ends lost 1 base at V and 5 bases at J; junction bases unmatched: 6. The CDR3 is 16 residues long. The gene calls are TRBV30 and TRBJ2-1, with 12 bases lining up with TRBD2. Sequenced sample: peripheral blood. This clonotype was sampled from a human donor in a cohort sampled during active COVID-19. The CDR3 spells CAWSGPTSGRNNEQFF. The CDR3 region has the DNA TGTGCCTGGAGTGGCCCGACTAGCGGGAGAAACAATGAGCAGTTCTTC.